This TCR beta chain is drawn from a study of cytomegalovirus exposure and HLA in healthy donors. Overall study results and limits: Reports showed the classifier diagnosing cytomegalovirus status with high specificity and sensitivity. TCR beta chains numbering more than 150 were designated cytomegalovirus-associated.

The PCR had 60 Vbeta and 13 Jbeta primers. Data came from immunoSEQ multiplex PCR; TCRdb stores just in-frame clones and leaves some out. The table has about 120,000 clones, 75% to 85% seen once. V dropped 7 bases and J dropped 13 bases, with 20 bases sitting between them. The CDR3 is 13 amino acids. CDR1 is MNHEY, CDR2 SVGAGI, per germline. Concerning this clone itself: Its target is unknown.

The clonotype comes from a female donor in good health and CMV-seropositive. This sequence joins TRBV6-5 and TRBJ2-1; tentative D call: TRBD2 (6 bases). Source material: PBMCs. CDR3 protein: CASTLDGPRGQFF. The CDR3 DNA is TGTGCCAGCACCCTGGACGGGCCGCGGGGACAGTTCTTC.